This T cell receptor (beta chain) stems from a study of technical replicates of blood from several donors. Here immunoSEQ multiplex PCR was the method, and the copy in TCRdb shows in-frame clones only, minus some. The sample has tens of thousands of clones, approximately 90% seen once; the top ten hold 4.5% to 5%. From germline, CDR1 is MNHNS and CDR2 SASEGT. CDR3 length: 13 amino acids. V dropped 7 bases and J dropped 3 bases, with 12 bases sitting between them. Sequenced input: PBMCs. This chain connects TRBV6-1 to TRBJ1-2; a weak D match, TRBD1 (5 bases). This TCR was sampled from a human donor in good health. Some clones in this sample may be carry-over from other donors' samples. In nucleotides, the CDR3 is TGTGCCAGCATATCGGGAGGGGACTATGGCTACACCTTC. It codes for CASISGGDYGYTF.